This entry concerns a single T cell receptor beta chain. The same CDR3 also results from other DNA sequences found in this sample. The data originate from a study of blood T cell repertoires in COVID-19. Overall study: The origin of the acute and convalescent COVID-19 samples was the United States, Italy and Spain. T cells, B-cell-depleted T cells, or PBMCs provided the cDNA or gDNA that served as material.

Under the authors' procedure: Reference gene primers were amplified, and this amplification served to estimate nucleated cell counts. Clones were sequenced by immunoSEQ multiplex PCR, and TCRdb holds only the in-frame ones, with some missing. That table is the source of V, J and clone size, and D and trimming were worked out from the DNA. Here the sample spans under 400,000 clones, over 75% being singletons. Germline assignment: CDR1 SGHRS and CDR2 YFSETQ. V was pared by 0 bases and J by 1 base, with 7 bases between. The CDR3 covers 14 residues. This TCR came from a man in his forties or fifties in a cohort exposed to, infected with or recovered from COVID-19 (not recorded which). Material for sequencing was PBMCs or T cells enriched from blood (not recorded which). The V call is TRBV5-1, the J call TRBJ1-1, with D hard to call. CDR3 in DNA: TGCGCCAGCAGCTTGGATCGGGGGAACACTGAAGCTTTCTTT. Its translation is CASSLDRGNTEAFF.